The 14 T cell receptor beta chains reported below all come from one sample, sequenced in a study of T cells expressing NK-cell markers. TCRdb re-called the 5' RACE reads, yielding one record per CDR3 amino acid sequence without DNA. The table for this sample gives approximately 170,000 distinct CDR3 sequences. Sequenced input: blood T cells: a sorted CD56 or NKG2C T cell subset, CD4+ or CD8+ T cells, or bulk PBMC T cells (not recorded which). Receptors were obtained from a man aged 18-75 years in good health.

J is TRBJ2-7 and V is TRBV6-5; TCRdb's D gene call, TRBD1, goes unchecked for lack of DNA. This CDR3 spans 18 amino acids. Germline CDR1 and CDR2: MNHEY and SVGAGI. CDR3 amino acids: CASSYGEPGRDRAYEQYF.

The rearrangement uses TRBV7-2 and TRBJ2-5. CDR1 SGHTA and CDR2 FQGNSA come from the germline V gene. CDR3 size: 14 residues. The CDR3 sequence: CASSLGLTRETQYF.

The chain joins TRBV20-1 to TRBJ2-7; TCRdb indicates TRBD1, and absent DNA this call remains unverified. There are 14 residues in the CDR3. The germline V gene has CDR1 DFQATT and CDR2 SNEGSKA (reference sequence). Here the CDR3 reads CSARSQGASLEQYF.

V is TRBV6-5 and J is TRBJ2-5; TCRdb designates TRBD1, a call that cannot be tested without DNA. Germline V gives CDR1 MNHEY, CDR2 SVGAGI. CDR3 length: 15 residues. The CDR3 is CASSLRGRRVETQYF.

The chain combines TRBV9 with TRBJ2-7; lacking DNA, the TRBD1 call made by TCRdb goes unchecked. CDR3 length: 15 amino acids. Germline V gene sequence: CDR1 SGDLS, CDR2 YYNGEE. This chain's CDR3 is CASSVQGARSYEQYF. The entire variable domain, with the rest obtained from reference TRBV9 and TRBJ2-7, is as follows: DSGVTQTPKHLITATGQRVTLRCSPRSGDLSVYWYQQSLDQGLQFLIQYYNGEERAKGNILERFSAQQFPDLHSELNLSSLELGDSALYFCASSVQGARSYEQYFGPGTRLTVT.

The genes are TRBV10-3 and TRBJ2-7; TCRdb's D call, TRBD1, is unchecked because there is no DNA. This CDR3 spans 13 amino acids. Germline V CDR1 and CDR2: ENHRY, SYGVKD. CDR3 sequence: CAIRRQGDYEQYF.

V and J are TRBV5-4 and TRBJ1-1; the TRBD1 assignment by TCRdb is unverifiable without DNA. The CDR3 runs to 19 residues. Germline V CDR1 and CDR2: SGHNT, YYREEE (reference sequence). CDR3: CASSLPSGQGPSAGTEAFF.

This chain links TRBV9 with TRBJ2-2; TCRdb designates TRBD1, a call that cannot be tested without DNA. The CDR3 extends over 18 amino acids. In germline, CDR1 is SGDLS, CDR2 YYNGEE. The CDR3 sequence is CASSVYEGGGTPSGELFF.

This sequence joins TRBV6-5 and TRBJ2-2; TCRdb indicates TRBD1, and absent DNA this call remains unverified. The CDR3 is 18 residues long. The germline V gene has CDR1 MNHEY and CDR2 SVGAGI. This chain's CDR3 is CASSYSGGWGPITGELFF.

J is TRBJ1-1 and V is TRBV15; TCRdb's D gene call, TRBD1, goes unchecked for lack of DNA. This CDR3 comprises 16 residues. Germline loops: CDR1 LNHNV, CDR2 YYDKDF (reference sequence). CDR3 in amino acids: CATSREKKGAYTEAFF.

The chain couples TRBV18 to TRBJ2-5; TCRdb's D call of TRBD2 is untestable without DNA. The CDR3 contains 15 residues. Germline V gene data show CDR1 as KGHSH and CDR2 as LQKENI. CDR3 protein: CASSPVAGFQETQYF.

This sequence joins TRBV6-5 and TRBJ2-3; there is no DNA to check the TCRdb D call of TRBD1. CDR3 length: 17 amino acids. Germline V gene lookup returns CDR1 MNHEY and CDR2 SVGAGI. CDR3 residues: CASSWQPWTDSTDTQYF.

This rearrangement joins TRBV9 to TRBJ1-3. The germline CDR1 and CDR2 sequences are SGDLS and YYNGEE. The CDR3 is 13 residues long. CDR3 sequence: CASSVAPGNTIYF.

V gene TRBV30 combines with J gene TRBJ2-7. Germline V gene lookup returns CDR1 GTSNPN and CDR2 SVGIG (reference sequence). CDR3 length: 11 residues. The CDR3 spells CAWSLDYEQYF.